The following is a T cell receptor (beta chain) sequence with its context. Its cognate antigen is unknown. Before sequencing took place, the ViraFEST assay used viral peptide pools to expand antigen-specific CD4+ T cells. A 10-day culture period preceded the isolation of CD4+ T cells. Nucleocapsid antibodies stayed negative before and after vaccination, showing no earlier SARS-CoV-2 infection. Each culture well received some 1.9 million PBMC. These cells were then cultured in IMDM with 8.5 to 10 IU/ml IL-2 and 7.5 to 10 ug/ml peptides. Cultures had half their medium replaced with IL-2 medium on days 3 and 7. The data were produced by immunoSEQ multiplex PCR, yet TCRdb's version contains in-frame clones alone and is incomplete. The table lists 70,000 or so clones, roughly 79% of them singletons. This entry belongs to a study of vaccination effects on CD4 cells after COVID-19. Study-level results: Both infection-induced and vaccine-induced clones contracted markedly at late post-vaccination timepoints.

This specimen consisted of CD4+ T cells from PBMCs cultured with SARS-CoV-2 spike peptides, obtained before COVID-19 vaccination. This clonotype originated in a human donor who received a COVID-19 vaccine.

This chain's CDR3 is CASSGEANEKLFF. CDR3 coding DNA: TGCGCCAGCAGTGGGGAGGCTAATGAAAAACTGTTTTTT. The chain links TRBV10-2 to TRBJ1-4, with D uncertain. Germline V gives CDR1 WSHSY, CDR2 SAAADI. V was pared by 4 bases and J by 3 bases, with 6 bases between. The CDR3 extends over 13 amino acids.